This T cell receptor beta chain was documented in a study of metastatic and nonmetastatic thyroid tumors. Losses at the gene ends were 7 bases for V and 0 bases for J; bases not matched to a gene: 9. Germline V gene sequence: CDR1 SGHRS, CDR2 YFSETQ. CDR3 size: 15 residues. Thyroid surgery was performed in patients who had received no treatment beforehand. TCRdb re-called the PCR reads via MiXCR. This sample carries approximately 5,000 clones, approximately 35% of them seen once, and the ten largest clones take about 16%. The TCR comes from a male donor with papillary thyroid cancer or a benign thyroid nodule (not recorded which). Some clones in this sample may be carry-over from other donors' samples. V gene TRBV5-1 combines with J gene TRBJ1-1; TRBD1 agrees at 7 bases. The sequenced sample consisted of tumor tissue. The CDR3 here is CASSPGQRMNTEAFF. In nucleotides, the CDR3 is TGCGCCAGCTCCCCGGGACAGCGTATGAACACTGAAGCTTTCTTT.